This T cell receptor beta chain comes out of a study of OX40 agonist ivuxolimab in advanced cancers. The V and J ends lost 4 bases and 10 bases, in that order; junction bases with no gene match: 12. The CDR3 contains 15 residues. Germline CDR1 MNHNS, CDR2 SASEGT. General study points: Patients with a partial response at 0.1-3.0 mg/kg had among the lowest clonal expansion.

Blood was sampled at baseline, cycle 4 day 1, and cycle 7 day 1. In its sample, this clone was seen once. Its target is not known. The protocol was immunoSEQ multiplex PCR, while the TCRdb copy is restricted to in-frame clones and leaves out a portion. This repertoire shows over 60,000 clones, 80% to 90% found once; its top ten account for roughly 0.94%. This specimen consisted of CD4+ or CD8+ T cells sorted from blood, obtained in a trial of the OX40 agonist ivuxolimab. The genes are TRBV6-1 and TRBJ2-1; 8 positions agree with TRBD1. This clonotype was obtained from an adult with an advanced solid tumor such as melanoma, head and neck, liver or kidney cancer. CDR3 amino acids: CASSAGTGSGGEQFF. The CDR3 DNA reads TGTGCCAGCAGTGCCGGGACAGGCTCCGGCGGGGAGCAGTTCTTC.